This entry lists 18 T cell receptor beta chains sequenced from one sample in a study of shared clonotypes between healthy human individuals. Libraries were prepared by immunoSEQ multiplex PCR; TCRdb keeps only in-frame clonotypes and omits some of them. The table lists 950,000 to 1,100,000 clones, under 80% of them singletons, with 1.5% in the top ten. Sample: memory CD4+ T cells sorted from blood. Subset here: CD45RA-negative fraction. The receptors here all came from a man between 18 and 35 years old in good health.

The V gene is TRBV29-1, the J gene TRBJ1-2, with TRBD1 as a possible D gene (5 bases). V lost 1 base, J lost 7 bases, and 16 bases lay in between. CDR3 length: 14 residues. Germline CDR1 reads SQVTM; CDR2 reads ANQGSEA. CDR3 sequence: CSVEGGRQNGGYTF. CDR3 sequence (DNA): TGCAGCGTTGAAGGGGGCAGACAGAACGGTGGCTACACCTTC.

V gene TRBV5-1 combines with J gene TRBJ1-1; D is possibly TRBD1 (6 bases). Germline V gene sequence: CDR1 SGHRS, CDR2 YFSETQ. The V gene lost 3 bases and the J gene lost 3 bases, with 12 bases spanning the gap. The CDR3 totals 14 residues. Written as DNA, the CDR3 is TGCGCCAGCAGCTCGCTCCAGGGGTACACTGAAGCTTTCTTT. Protein sequence: CASSSLQGYTEAFF.

This clone was detected once. This likely traces to a read error, being one base from a far larger clone. V is TRBV5-6 and J is TRBJ1-2; 8 bases align to TRBD1. Germline lookup yields CDR1 SGHDT and CDR2 YYEEEE. There are 13 residues in the CDR3. The junction had 2 bases not matched to a gene; V was cut back by 4 bases and J by 3 bases. This CDR3 is CASSPGQDYGYTF. In DNA form, the CDR3 reads TGTGCCAGCAGCCCGGGACAGGACTATGGCTACACCTTC.

This chain uses TRBV5-1 with TRBJ1-2; a possible D gene is TRBD1 (6 bases). The CDR3 totals 13 residues. V was pared by 3 bases and J by 4 bases, with 10 bases between. The germline CDR1 and CDR2 sequences are SGHRS and YFSETQ. The CDR3 loop reads CASSSGTLYGYTF. The CDR3 region has the DNA TGCGCCAGCAGCTCAGGGACACTCTATGGCTACACCTTC.

This clone was seen once. This chain links TRBV2 with TRBJ2-7, with 7 positions matching TRBD1. Germline V gene lookup returns CDR1 SNHLY and CDR2 FYNNEI. This CDR3 is built from 15 residues. V shed 8 bases and J 0 bases; nucleotides not matched to a gene: 10. The CDR3, as DNA: TGTGCCAGCGGATCGGACAGGACAATCTCCTACGAGCAGTACTTC. Its protein product is CASGSDRTISYEQYF.

This chain links TRBV12-2 with TRBJ2-5; no check of the table's D call, TRBD2, against the DNA was made. TRBV12-2 is deemed a pseudogene. CDR3 length equals 16 residues. CDR3 nucleotide sequence: TGTGCAAGTCGCTTAGTTCCTAGCGGGAGGGAAGAGACCCAGTACTTC. Amino acid sequence: CASRLVPSGREETQYF.

The J gene is TRBJ2-7, the V gene TRBV5-1; 9 bases align to TRBD1. The CDR3 extends over 15 amino acids. Trimming took 4 bases from V and 6 from J; bases not matched to a gene: 11. Germline V gene data show CDR1 as SGHRS and CDR2 as YFSETQ. The CDR3 reads CASSNRSDRGSEQYF. The CDR3 nucleotides read TGCGCCAGCAGCAACCGAAGCGACAGGGGGAGCGAGCAGTACTTC.

In its sample, this clone was seen a few times. This sequence joins TRBV19 and TRBJ2-5; a weak D match, TRBD2 (6 bases). The CDR3 is 15 amino acids. Germline V CDR1 and CDR2: LNHDA, SQIVND (reference sequence). V shed 10 bases and J shed 5 bases, with 23 bases lying between them. As DNA, the CDR3 is TGTGCCACCTCCCCCACGGGGGTGAAGCCGGAGACCCAGTACTTC. Translated, it gives CATSPTGVKPETQYF.

This clone was picked up a small number of times. The chain uses TRBV5-1 and TRBJ1-2; no firm D call. The V gene's germline CDR1 is SGHRS and CDR2 YFSETQ. The CDR3 runs to 12 residues. V was cut by 4 bases and J by 1 base, with 5 bases left in between. The CDR3 protein is CASSRDNYGYTF. The CDR3 region has the DNA TGCGCCAGCAGCCGCGATAACTATGGCTACACCTTC.

V is TRBV6-4 and J is TRBJ1-1; possible D gene TRBD1, 5 bases. Germline CDR1 reads MRHNA; CDR2 reads SNTAGT. This CDR3 region has 13 residues. The V end lost 5 bases, the J end lost 3 bases, and 10 bases lay between the germline ends. Here the CDR3 DNA reads TGTGCCAGCAGTACGTACAGGTACACTGAAGCTTTCTTT. Translated, it gives CASSTYRYTEAFF.

The genes are TRBV19 and TRBJ1-6, with D perhaps TRBD1 (6 bases). The germline V gene has CDR1 LNHDA and CDR2 SQIVND (reference sequence). The CDR3 is made up of 14 amino acids. V lost 11 bases, J lost 7 bases, and 18 bases lay in between. The CDR3 region has the DNA TGTGCCTCCAAAAGTCCAGGACAGAATTCACCCCTCCACTTT. Its translation is CASKSPGQNSPLHF.

In this sample, this clone turned up many times. The chain joins TRBV29-1 to TRBJ2-7; D is undetermined. CDR3 length equals 13 residues. In germline, CDR1 is SQVTM, CDR2 ANQGSEA. V lost 5 bases and J lost 0, with 11 bases in between. This chain's CDR3 is CSVRTVFSYEQYF. The CDR3 nucleotides read TGCAGCGTTCGGACGGTATTCTCCTACGAGCAGTACTTC.

V is TRBV7-2 and J is TRBJ2-7; 8 bases are a match to TRBD1. CDR3 length: 15 residues. The J segment lost 4 bases and the V segment lost 5 bases, leaving 10 bases of the junction unmatched. CDR1 and CDR2 from the germline V gene are SGHTA and FQGNSA. The CDR3 nucleotides read TGTGCCAGCAGCAAAGGGGCAGGGGGCGTATACGAGCAGTACTTC. Protein: CASSKGAGGVYEQYF.

J is TRBJ2-1 and V is TRBV9; 9 nucleotides agree with TRBD1. The CDR3 has 14 amino acids. Trimming took 7 bases from V and 5 from J; bases not matched to a gene: 7. In germline, CDR1 is SGDLS, CDR2 YYNGEE. CDR3 nucleotides: TGTGCCAGCTCCCCGGGACAGGGTAACAATGAGCAGTTCTTC. Amino acids: CASSPGQGNNEQFF.

The J gene is TRBJ1-3, the V gene TRBV2; 7 positions match TRBD1. The germline V gene encodes CDR1 SNHLY and CDR2 FYNNEI. The CDR3 sequence is 15 residues long. After removal of 6 bases from V and 2 bases from J, the junction contained 7 bases not matched to a gene. In DNA form, the CDR3 reads TGTGCCAGCAGGGACGGGACAGACCCTGGAAACACCATATATTTT. This translates into CASRDGTDPGNTIYF.

This clone turned up a few times. The same CDR3 also results from other DNA sequences found in this sample. In nucleotides, the CDR3 is TGTGCCAGCAGTGAAGCCGGGACAGGGATCTATGGCTACACCTTC. This codes for CASSEAGTGIYGYTF. This sequence joins TRBV6-1 and TRBJ1-2; TRBD1 matches 9 bases. The length of the CDR3 is 15 residues. The germline CDR1 and CDR2 sequences are MNHNS and SASEGT. The V gene end was trimmed by 0 bases and the J gene end by 4 bases; junction bases not matched to a gene: 3.

The chain links TRBV6-6 to TRBJ1-2, with D possibly TRBD1 on 6 matching bases. Between the trimmed V and J ends, which lost 7 bases and 2 bases, there was a span of 17 bases. Germline V CDR1 and CDR2: MNHNY, SVGAGI (reference sequence). This CDR3 has 15 amino acids. CDR3 nucleotides: TGTGCCAGCACTGACGACAGGCTGGCAAACTATGGCTACACCTTC. Translated: CASTDDRLANYGYTF.

CDR3 DNA: TGCGCCAGCAGCCAAGATCCCAGCGGGGGGTTCCAAGAGACCCAGTACTTC. As protein: CASSQDPSGGFQETQYF. The chain combines TRBV4-1 with TRBJ2-5; 9 nucleotides align to TRBD2. The V and J ends lost 0 bases and 1 base, in that order; junction bases with no gene match: 6. This CDR3 spans 17 amino acids. Germline V gene data show CDR1 as MGHRA and CDR2 as YSYEKL.